What follows are 30 T cell receptor beta chains derived from one specimen sequenced in a study of cytotoxic CD8 clonotypes in ibrutinib-treated CLL. Clones were sequenced by immunoSEQ multiplex PCR, and TCRdb holds only the in-frame ones, with some missing. This sample has 65,000 to 85,000 clones, with around four fifths found just once. The source was PBMCs, collected after 24 months of ibrutinib treatment. The receptor set was obtained from a human donor with chronic lymphocytic leukemia.

V is TRBV18 and J is TRBJ2-2; D may correspond to TRBD1 or TRBD2 (5 bases each). From germline, CDR1 is KGHSH and CDR2 LQKENI. There are 17 residues in the CDR3. V was shortened by 1 base and J by 0 bases, with 12 bases between the two germline ends. This chain's CDR3 is CASSPRGVNSNTGELFF. CDR3 DNA: TGTGCCAGCTCACCACGAGGGGTAAACTCGAACACCGGGGAGCTGTTTTTT.

The CDR3 here is CASSLSRVSGSLEQFF. CDR3 nucleotide sequence: TGTGCCAGCAGCTTAAGTAGGGTTAGCGGGAGTCTTGAGCAGTTCTTC. V is TRBV7-3 and J is TRBJ2-1; 9 positions agree with TRBD2. The germline V gene has CDR1 SGHTA and CDR2 FQGTGA. There are 16 residues in the CDR3. Trimming at V came to 1 base and at J to 9 bases, leaving 10 bases not matched to a gene.

The V call is TRBV9, the J call TRBJ1-1; D unclear. Germline CDR1 reads SGDLS; CDR2 reads YYNGEE. The V end was cut by 4 bases, the J end by 0 bases, with 7 bases between. This CDR3 comprises 13 residues. The DNA of the CDR3 is TGTGCCAGCAGCAGAGACCTGAACACTGAAGCTTTCTTT. This sequence encodes CASSRDLNTEAFF.

J is TRBJ2-1 and V is TRBV5-1, with 9 bases fitting TRBD1. The CDR3 consists of 14 residues. The V segment lost 3 bases and the J segment 7 bases; nucleotides outside the gene matches: 5. CDR1 SGHRS and CDR2 YFSETQ come from the germline V gene. The CDR3 reads CASSSTGGWNEQFF. In nucleotides, the CDR3 is TGCGCCAGCAGCTCAACAGGGGGCTGGAATGAGCAGTTCTTC. Using reference TRBV5-1 and TRBJ2-1 for the parts outside the CDR3, the full variable domain is KAGVTQTPRYLIKTRGQQVTLSCSPISGHRSVSWYQQTPGQGLQFLFEYFSETQRNKGNFPGRFSGRQFSNSRSEMNVSTLELGDSALYLCASSSTGGWNEQFFGPGTRLTVL.

This clone appeared a single time. This chain uses TRBV9 with TRBJ1-3, with TRBD1 as a possible D gene (5 bases). Germline lookup yields CDR1 SGDLS and CDR2 YYNGEE. Trimming left V 0 bases short and J 3 bases short, with 22 bases between. The CDR3 length is 19 residues. The CDR3 reads CASSVGHPGAHNYGNTIYF. CDR3 bases: TGTGCCAGCAGCGTAGGTCACCCCGGGGCACACAATTATGGAAACACCATATATTTT.

The V call is TRBV18, the J call TRBJ1-1, with no clear D. The length of the CDR3 is 15 residues. Per the germline V gene, CDR1 is KGHSH and CDR2 is LQKENI. The ends were cut back, 2 bases at V and 1 base at J, with 11 bases in the middle. CDR3 nucleotides: TGTGCCAGCTCACCAATGACAAGCGGGAACACTGAAGCTTTCTTT. It specifies CASSPMTSGNTEAFF.

The gene calls are TRBV30 and TRBJ2-5, with TRBD1 matching over 9 bases. The CDR3 length is 16 residues. The germline V gene encodes CDR1 GTSNPN and CDR2 SVGIG (reference sequence). The V segment lost 6 bases and the J segment 4 bases; nucleotides outside the gene matches: 15. The CDR3 here is CACQPPGTGKRETQYF. The CDR3 DNA follows: TGTGCCTGCCAACCCCCCGGGACAGGGAAAAGAGAGACCCAGTACTTC.

The sample holds a few counts of this clone. The V call is TRBV7-2, the J call TRBJ2-1, with no clear D. Germline V gives CDR1 SGHTA, CDR2 FQGNSA. CDR3 length equals 12 residues. V was trimmed by 5 bases and J by 8 bases, leaving 10 bases between them. CDR3 nucleotide sequence: TGTGCCAGCAGCCGTGGCTGGGATGAGCAGTTCTTC. Translation gives CASSRGWDEQFF.

In nucleotides, the CDR3 is TGCGCCAGCAGCTCACTAACAGGGCAGATCACAGATACGCAGTATTTT. Translated, it gives CASSSLTGQITDTQYF. The V and J genes are TRBV5-1 and TRBJ2-3, with D perhaps matching TRBD1 (6 bases). Trimming took 3 bases from V and 2 from J, leaving 16 bases between them. Germline V gene data show CDR1 as SGHRS and CDR2 as YFSETQ. The length of the CDR3 is 16 residues. The full variable domain, rest sourced from reference TRBV5-1 and TRBJ2-3, is KAGVTQTPRYLIKTRGQQVTLSCSPISGHRSVSWYQQTPGQGLQFLFEYFSETQRNKGNFPGRFSGRQFSNSRSEMNVSTLELGDSALYLCASSSLTGQITDTQYFGPGTRLTVL.

The chain links TRBV11-3 to TRBJ2-2, with TRBD1 as a possible D gene (5 bases). The germline V gene encodes CDR1 SGHNT and CDR2 YENEEA. V was trimmed by 6 bases and J by 7 bases, leaving 21 bases between them. The CDR3 has 16 amino acids. CDR3 sequence: CASSPSKGSLFGELFF. The CDR3 DNA reads TGTGCCAGCAGTCCATCGAAGGGGTCTCTGTTCGGGGAGCTGTTTTTT.

Written as DNA, the CDR3 is TGTGCCAGCTCCCTAGGACTGAACAATGAGCAGTTCTTC. Protein product: CASSLGLNNEQFF. The chain combines TRBV2 with TRBJ2-1, with a weak D call TRBD2 (5 bases). This CDR3 is 13 amino acids long. The V and J ends lost 8 bases and 5 bases respectively, with 13 bases between them. The germline CDR1 and CDR2 sequences are SNHLY and FYNNEI.

The CDR3, as DNA: TGTGCCAGCAGCCAAGAGGGGGGAGCGGGGAACAATGAGCAGTTCTTC. It yields the protein CASSQEGGAGNNEQFF. The rearrangement uses TRBV4-2 and TRBJ2-1; the match to TRBD2 covers 7 bases. Unmatched junction bases numbered 7, after V lost 0 bases and J lost 5 bases. This CDR3 has 16 residues. CDR1 LGHNA and CDR2 YNFKEQ come from the germline V gene.

V is TRBV15 and J is TRBJ2-5; TRBD1 might be the D (6 bases). CDR3 length equals 17 residues. CDR1 is LNHNV and CDR2 is YYDKDF in the germline V gene (reference sequence). Trimming pared 3 bases from V and 2 bases from J, leaving 19 bases between. The CDR3: CATSSPRSRQEQETQYF. The CDR3 nucleotides are TGTGCCACCAGCAGTCCCCGCTCGCGACAGGAACAAGAGACCCAGTACTTC.

The chain employs TRBV5-4 and TRBJ2-3; D perhaps matches TRBD2 (5 bases). The germline V and J ends were trimmed by 6 bases and 1 base, with 9 bases remaining between them. CDR3 length equals 13 residues. Germline V CDR1 and CDR2: SGHNT, YYREEE (reference sequence). CDR3 sequence: CASTARGTDTQYF. As DNA, the CDR3 is TGTGCCAGCACCGCGAGGGGCACAGATACGCAGTATTTT.

The chain combines TRBV29-1 with TRBJ1-2, with 9 bases matching TRBD1. The CDR3 totals 13 residues. V trimming: 7 bases; J trimming: 2 bases; junction bases outside the gene matches: 5. Germline V gene data show CDR1 as SQVTM and CDR2 as ANQGSEA. The CDR3 region is CSAGTGINYGYTF. CDR3 bases: TGCAGCGCCGGGACAGGGATCAACTATGGCTACACCTTC.

There are a few counts of this clone. The rearrangement joins TRBV2 to TRBJ2-7; D call uncertain. The CDR3 is made up of 18 amino acids. The V end lost 3 bases, the J end lost 2 bases, and 23 bases lay between the germline ends. The V gene's germline CDR1 is SNHLY and CDR2 FYNNEI. CDR3 sequence: CASSDGVGSPPLTYEQYF. DNA for the CDR3: TGTGCCAGCAGTGATGGGGTTGGCTCCCCCCCTCTTACCTACGAGCAGTACTTC.

CDR3 nucleotides: TGTGCCAGCACTGAGGGTATCAATCAGCCCCAGCATTTT. Translation: CASTEGINQPQHF. This chain uses TRBV7-3 with TRBJ1-5, with D unresolved. V was cut by 7 bases and J by 3 bases, with 10 bases left in between. The CDR3 length is 13 residues. Germline CDR1 and CDR2: SGHTA and FQGTGA.

The gene calls are TRBV5-4 and TRBJ2-3; 11 bases are a match to TRBD2. This CDR3 contains 15 residues. V gave up 4 bases and J gave up 1 base; unmatched junction bases: 2. The germline V gene encodes CDR1 SGHNT and CDR2 YYREEE (reference sequence). Here the CDR3 DNA reads TGTGCCAGCAGCCCGGGACTAGCGGGCACAGATACGCAGTATTTT. It translates to CASSPGLAGTDTQYF.

This clone has only one observation. J is TRBJ1-5 and V is TRBV5-8, with a possible D match to TRBD1 (5 bases). Trimming took 4 bases from V and 0 from J, leaving 11 bases between them. This CDR3 has 15 amino acids. Germline values: CDR1 SGHTS, CDR2 YDEGEE. CDR3 residues: CASSTGTYSNQPQHF. CDR3 DNA: TGTGCCAGCAGCACCGGGACTTATAGCAATCAGCCCCAGCATTTT.

The chain is built from TRBV27 and TRBJ2-1; 10 bases are a match to TRBD1. V shed 6 bases, J shed 4 bases, and the junction held 9 bases outside the gene matches. Germline lookup yields CDR1 MNHEY and CDR2 SMNVEV (reference sequence). This CDR3 is 16 amino acids long. In DNA form, the CDR3 reads TGTGCCAGCAGCCTTGTCCCGGGACAGGGGTACAATGAGCAGTTCTTC. Translation gives CASSLVPGQGYNEQFF.

The chain employs TRBV5-1 and TRBJ2-2; TRBD1 agrees at 7 bases. CDR1 and CDR2 (germline): SGHRS, YFSETQ. This CDR3 is built from 15 residues. The ends lost 0 bases at V and 4 bases at J; junction bases unmatched: 3. The CDR3: CASSLEGQVTGELFF. CDR3 in DNA: TGCGCCAGCAGCTTGGAAGGACAGGTCACCGGGGAGCTGTTTTTT.

The chain combines TRBV18 with TRBJ2-3; 7 bases map to TRBD1. CDR1 and CDR2 from the germline V gene are KGHSH and LQKENI. CDR3 length equals 15 residues. The V gene end was trimmed by 5 bases and the J gene end by 0 bases; junction bases not matched to a gene: 5. This chain's CDR3 is CASSLTGSSTDTQYF. CDR3 coding DNA: TGTGCCAGCTCATTGACAGGGTCCAGCACAGATACGCAGTATTTT.

The chain links TRBV10-3 to TRBJ1-2; D uncertain. In germline, CDR1 is ENHRY, CDR2 SYGVKD. The CDR3 length is 14 residues. V was cut by 3 bases and J by 1 base, with 9 bases left in between. In DNA, the CDR3 is TGTGCCATCAGTGAAGTTCGGGGTAACTATGGCTACACCTTC. Its protein product is CAISEVRGNYGYTF.

This clone occurred once. The chain employs TRBV13 and TRBJ2-7, with 8 bases matching TRBD2. Germline V CDR1 and CDR2: PRHDT, FYEKMQ (reference sequence). The V and J ends lost 6 bases and 1 base, in that order; junction bases with no gene match: 8. The CDR3 runs 15 residues. CDR3 in DNA: TGTGCCAGCAGTCTGAGCGGGAGTTCGTCCTACGAGCAGTACTTC. Protein sequence: CASSLSGSSSYEQYF.

J is TRBJ2-5 and V is TRBV2, with 7 bases fitting TRBD2. The CDR3 totals 14 residues. The ends lost 7 bases at V and 4 bases at J; junction bases unmatched: 9. Germline CDR1 reads SNHLY; CDR2 reads FYNNEI. The CDR3 nucleotides read TGTGCCAGCACCCCATCGGGGGGTGGAGAGACCCAGTACTTC. Residues: CASTPSGGGETQYF.

The chain uses TRBV15 and TRBJ2-1; 9 nucleotides line up with TRBD1. V lost 1 base to trimming and J lost 0 bases; unmatched junction nucleotides: 1. Germline CDR1 reads LNHNV; CDR2 reads YYDKDF (reference sequence). This CDR3 contains 16 residues. The CDR3 sequence is CATSRVDRGSYNEQFF. The CDR3 bases are TGTGCCACCAGCAGAGTGGACAGGGGCTCCTACAATGAGCAGTTCTTC.

This sequence joins TRBV18 and TRBJ2-2; D assignment may be TRBD1 or TRBD2 (6 bases each). Germline V gene data show CDR1 as KGHSH and CDR2 as LQKENI. The CDR3 is 17 amino acids. V was clipped by 1 base and J by 0 bases, with 12 bases between them. The CDR3 nucleotides read TGTGCCAGCTCACCACGGGGGGCCAATTCGAACACCGGGGAGCTGTTTTTT. Its translation: CASSPRGANSNTGELFF. The full variable domain, rest sourced from reference TRBV18 and TRBJ2-2, is NAGVMQNPRHLVRRRGQEARLRCSPMKGHSHVYWYRQLPEEGLKFMVYLQKENIIDESGMPKERFSAEFPKEGPSILRIQQVVRGDSAAYFCASSPRGANSNTGELFFGEGSRLTVL.

This clone has just one count. The chain recombines TRBV9 with TRBJ2-7, with TRBD2 matching 11 bases. Germline V gene sequence: CDR1 SGDLS, CDR2 YYNGEE. The CDR3 extends over 14 amino acids. V was pared by 4 bases and J by 5 bases, with 5 bases of the junction left unmatched. The chain's CDR3 is CASSSQLAGDEQYF. The CDR3 DNA reads TGTGCCAGCAGCTCACAACTAGCGGGAGACGAGCAGTACTTC.

The chain couples TRBV5-1 to TRBJ2-5; no reliable D call. Trimming removed 0 bases at V and 5 bases at J, with 14 bases between. This CDR3 comprises 15 residues. Germline values: CDR1 SGHRS, CDR2 YFSETQ. CDR3 nucleotide sequence: TGCGCCAGCAGCTTGGTTAGGTCGGGCGTTGAGACCCAGTACTTC. Translating gives CASSLVRSGVETQYF.

This clone has a single count. The rearrangement uses TRBV11-2 and TRBJ2-2; 9 bases map to TRBD2. Germline trimming cut 8 bases from V and 6 bases from J; bases unmatched to any gene: 7. This CDR3 region has 14 residues. Germline V CDR1 and CDR2: SGHAT, FQNNGV. The CDR3 DNA follows: TGTGCCAGCGACCTCCTAGCGGGGTCCGGGGAGCTGTTTTTT. Its translation is CASDLLAGSGELFF.